These 22 T cell receptor beta chains were all obtained from the same sample, sequenced in a study of identifying expanded T cells in peripheral blood. TCRdb keeps only in-frame clones here, not all; method: immunoSEQ multiplex PCR. The sample lists about 98,000 clones, 88% occurring once. The sequencing input was blood. The source of these receptors is a person aged 18-69 years in good health.

This clone was seen once. The chain uses TRBV5-1 and TRBJ1-5; 9 nucleotides match TRBD1. Germline V gene lookup returns CDR1 SGHRS and CDR2 YFSETQ. V shed 4 bases, J shed 5 bases, and the junction held 13 bases outside the gene matches. The CDR3 is made up of 17 amino acids. In nucleotides, the CDR3 is TGCGCCAGCAGCCCGGGGAGTCGGACAGGGGAATATCAGCCCCAGCATTTT. Protein product: CASSPGSRTGEYQPQHF.

The V call is TRBV18, the J call TRBJ2-7; D gene ambiguous. Germline assignment: CDR1 KGHSH and CDR2 LQKENI. This CDR3 comprises 13 residues. Between the trimmed V and J ends, which lost 4 bases and 2 bases, there was a span of 9 bases. The CDR3 protein is CASSLGPPYEQYF. For the CDR3, the DNA is TGTGCCAGCTCACTAGGGCCCCCCTACGAGCAGTACTTC. Complete variable domain (other parts from reference TRBV18 and TRBJ2-7): NAGVMQNPRHLVRRRGQEARLRCSPMKGHSHVYWYRQLPEEGLKFMVYLQKENIIDESGMPKERFSAEFPKEGPSILRIQQVVRGDSAAYFCASSLGPPYEQYFGPGTRLTVT.

The V and J genes are TRBV11-2 and TRBJ2-3; D gene unclear. Germline V gene data show CDR1 as SGHAT and CDR2 as FQNNGV. Trimming stripped 3 bases from V and 6 bases from J, with 10 bases between. The CDR3 spans 13 residues. The CDR3 nucleotides read TGTGCCAGCAGCTTGGTTGCTCGGGATACGCAGTATTTT. As protein: CASSLVARDTQYF.

The genes are TRBV7-2 and TRBJ1-2; D is unresolved. This CDR3 has 12 residues. The V end was cut by 0 bases, the J end by 5 bases, with 4 bases between. CDR1 is SGHTA and CDR2 is FQGNSA in the germline V gene. The CDR3 coding sequence is TGTGCCAGCAGCTTAGCGGATTATGGCTACACCTTC. Translation: CASSLADYGYTF.

The chain couples TRBV5-1 to TRBJ1-1; TRBD1 might be the D (6 bases). The CDR3 length is 13 residues. V lost 6 bases and J 6 bases, leaving 15 bases between the germline ends. Germline V gives CDR1 SGHRS, CDR2 YFSETQ. The CDR3 spells CASTLDGGPEAFF. CDR3 bases: TGCGCCAGCACCCTCGATGGGGGCCCTGAAGCTTTCTTT.

The V call is TRBV6-5, the J call TRBJ1-1, with D possibly TRBD1 on 6 matching bases. V lost 6 bases and J 7 bases, leaving 18 bases between the germline ends. The CDR3 is 14 amino acids. Germline V CDR1 and CDR2: MNHEY, SVGAGI. CDR3 sequence: CASSSGTRGYEAFF. DNA for the CDR3: TGTGCCAGCAGCTCCGGGACAAGGGGTTATGAAGCTTTCTTT.

This clone was seen more than once but under ten times. The chain has TRBV7-9 and TRBJ1-2, with 9 bases fitting TRBD1. CDR1 SEHNR and CDR2 FQNEAQ come from the germline V gene (reference sequence). The V segment lost 5 bases and the J segment 8 bases; nucleotides outside the gene matches: 6. The CDR3 runs 13 residues. The CDR3 protein is CASSQDRGGGYTF. The CDR3 coding sequence is TGTGCCAGCAGCCAGGACAGGGGCGGAGGCTACACCTTC.

The V and J genes are TRBV5-1 and TRBJ2-1; the match to TRBD2 covers 9 bases. Germline V CDR1 and CDR2: SGHRS, YFSETQ. The CDR3 extends over 14 amino acids. The trim removed 0 bases at V and 11 bases at J, leaving 6 bases unmatched. For the CDR3, the DNA is TGCGCCAGCAGCTTGGCTTTAGCGGGGGAGCAGCAGTTCTTC. Encoded protein: CASSLALAGEQQFF.

The rearrangement uses TRBV7-6 and TRBJ2-3; possibly TRBD2 for D (5 bases). CDR1 is SGHVS and CDR2 is FNYEAQ in the germline V gene. The length of the CDR3 is 14 residues. V shed 1 base and J shed 5 bases, with 10 bases lying between them. CDR3 coding DNA: TGTGCCAGCAGCTTAGAACTAGGGCGAGATACGCAGTATTTT. It specifies CASSLELGRDTQYF.

The J gene is TRBJ2-7, the V gene TRBV27; D remains ambiguous. Trimming took 6 bases from V and 1 from J, leaving 13 bases between them. From germline, CDR1 is MNHEY and CDR2 SMNVEV (reference sequence). The CDR3 totals 14 residues. CDR3 amino acids: CASSRVSKSYEQYF. In DNA form, the CDR3 reads TGTGCCAGCAGCCGAGTTAGTAAATCCTACGAGCAGTACTTC.

On this clone itself: The identical CDR3 is also encoded by other nucleotide sequences in the sample. This chain connects TRBV9 to TRBJ2-7, with 8 bases that match TRBD2. V gave up 2 bases and J gave up 2 bases; unmatched junction bases: 3. CDR1 is SGDLS and CDR2 is YYNGEE in the germline V gene. This CDR3 is built from 14 residues. The CDR3 DNA follows: TGTGCCAGCAGCGTGGCGGGGGGACCCTACGAGCAGTACTTC. Protein: CASSVAGGPYEQYF.

The chain recombines TRBV5-1 with TRBJ1-2; possible D gene TRBD1, 6 bases. Between the trimmed V and J ends, which lost 4 bases and 2 bases, there was a span of 15 bases. Germline V lookup: CDR1 SGHRS, CDR2 YFSETQ. The length of the CDR3 is 15 residues. Here the CDR3 reads CASSPGGTTNYGYTF. As DNA, the CDR3 is TGCGCCAGCAGCCCGGGAGGGACAACCAACTATGGCTACACCTTC.

The chain joins TRBV5-1 to TRBJ2-1; the match to TRBD2 covers 8 bases. Germline V gives CDR1 SGHRS, CDR2 YFSETQ. V shed 5 bases and J 5 bases; nucleotides not matched to a gene: 6. The CDR3 consists of 14 residues. CDR3 loop: CASRQRGSHNEQFF. DNA of the CDR3: TGCGCCAGCAGGCAGCGGGGGTCCCACAATGAGCAGTTCTTC.

The genes are TRBV7-8 and TRBJ2-2; D ambiguous. The V end was cut by 4 bases, the J end by 2 bases, with 11 bases between. Germline V gives CDR1 SGHVS, CDR2 FQNEAQ. The CDR3 is 15 residues long. CDR3 residues: CASSSKSLNTGELFF. The CDR3 region has the DNA TGTGCCAGCAGCTCCAAATCCCTCAACACCGGGGAGCTGTTTTTT.

This chain joins TRBV25-1 and TRBJ1-2, with D maybe TRBD1 (6 bases). The V end lost 5 bases, the J end lost 9 bases, and 25 bases lay between the germline ends. The CDR3 has 16 residues. From germline, CDR1 is MGHDK and CDR2 SYGVNS. CDR3 in DNA: TGTGCCAGCAGTCCGACGGCGGGGGCCAGGGCTTATAGCTACACCTTC. Protein: CASSPTAGARAYSYTF.

This clone was seen a single time. This rearrangement joins TRBV7-3 to TRBJ2-5; 10 nucleotides match TRBD1. CDR1 and CDR2 from the germline V gene are SGHTA and FQGTGA. The CDR3 covers 15 residues. The J segment lost 4 bases and the V segment lost 2 bases, leaving 4 bases of the junction unmatched. DNA of the CDR3: TGTGCCAGCAGCTTAGGGACAGGGGTGGGAGAGACCCAGTACTTC. Its translation is CASSLGTGVGETQYF.

V is TRBV11-2 and J is TRBJ2-1; D remains ambiguous. Germline V gives CDR1 SGHAT, CDR2 FQNNGV. The CDR3 spans 14 residues. Trimming shortened V by 4 bases and J by 10 bases, and 17 bases separated the two germline ends. The CDR3: CASSWMVQVREQFF. In nucleotides, the CDR3 is TGTGCCAGCAGCTGGATGGTTCAGGTCCGGGAGCAGTTCTTC.

The gene calls are TRBV28 and TRBJ2-7; 7 bases agree with TRBD2. The CDR3 covers 12 residues. Germline-derived CDR1 and CDR2 are MDHEN and SYDVKM. J was trimmed by 3 bases and V by 7 bases; bases with no gene match: 3. As DNA, the CDR3 is TGTGCCAGCACCGGGACTAACTACGAGCAGTACTTC. It encodes CASTGTNYEQYF.

The rearrangement links TRBV2 to TRBJ1-5; tentative D call: TRBD1 (5 bases). The germline V gene encodes CDR1 SNHLY and CDR2 FYNNEI. CDR3 length equals 13 residues. Trimming took off 3 bases at V and 8 bases at J, with 11 bases between the two ends. The CDR3 sequence is CASSEQGREPQHF. In nucleotides, the CDR3 is TGTGCCAGCAGTGAGCAGGGCCGAGAGCCCCAGCATTTT.

The rearrangement links TRBV7-2 to TRBJ2-5; TRBD1 matches at 10 bases. CDR3 length: 16 amino acids. Germline trimming cut 0 bases from V and 5 bases from J; bases unmatched to any gene: 6. The V gene's germline CDR1 is SGHTA and CDR2 FQGNSA. CDR3 sequence (DNA): TGTGCCAGCAGCTTAGCCGACAGGGGGCTCGGTGAGACCCAGTACTTC. This codes for CASSLADRGLGETQYF.

V gene TRBV19 combines with J gene TRBJ1-6; a possible D gene is TRBD1 (5 bases). V gave up 1 base and J gave up 7 bases, with 11 bases separating them. CDR1 and CDR2 (germline): LNHDA, SQIVND (reference sequence). The CDR3 has 15 amino acids. The CDR3: CASSIGGTQNSPLHF. For the CDR3, the DNA is TGTGCCAGTAGTATAGGCGGGACTCAGAATTCACCCCTCCACTTT. Looking up the rest from reference TRBV19 and TRBJ1-6 gives the full variable domain: DGGITQSPKYLFRKEGQNVTLSCEQNLNHDAMYWYRQDPGQGLRLIYYSQIVNDFQKGDIAEGYSVSREKKESFPLTVTSAQKNPTAFYLCASSIGGTQNSPLHFGNGTRLTVT.

This clone was counted a single time. The chain recombines TRBV5-6 with TRBJ2-7; TRBD1 is a possible D gene (5 bases). The CDR3 has 12 residues. Germline lookup yields CDR1 SGHDT and CDR2 YYEEEE. The V end was cut by 4 bases, the J end by 8 bases, with 13 bases between. The CDR3 nucleotides read TGTGCCAGCAGCCAAACGACGGACAAGCAGTACTTC. It codes for CASSQTTDKQYF.